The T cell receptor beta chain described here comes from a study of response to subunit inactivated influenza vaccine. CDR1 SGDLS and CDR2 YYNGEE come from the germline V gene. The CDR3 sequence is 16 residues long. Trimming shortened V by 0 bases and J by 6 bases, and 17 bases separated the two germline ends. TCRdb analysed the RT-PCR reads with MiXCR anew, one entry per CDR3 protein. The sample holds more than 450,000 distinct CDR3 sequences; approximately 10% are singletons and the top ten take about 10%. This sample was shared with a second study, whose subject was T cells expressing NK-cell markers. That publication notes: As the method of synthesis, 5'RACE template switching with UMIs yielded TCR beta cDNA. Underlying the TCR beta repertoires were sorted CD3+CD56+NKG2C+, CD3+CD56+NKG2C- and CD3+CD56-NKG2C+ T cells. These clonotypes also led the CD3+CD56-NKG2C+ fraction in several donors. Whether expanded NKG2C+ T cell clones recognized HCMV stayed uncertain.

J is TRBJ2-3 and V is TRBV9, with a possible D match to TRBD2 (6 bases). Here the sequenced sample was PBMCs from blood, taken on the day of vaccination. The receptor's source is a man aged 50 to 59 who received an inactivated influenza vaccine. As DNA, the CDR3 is TGTGCCAGCAGCGTAGCTACTCGGCGGGGCCGGGATACGCAGTATTTT. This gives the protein CASSVATRRGRDTQYF.